Below are 3 T cell receptor beta chains sequenced from a single sample in a study of Ad26.COV2.S vaccination and SARS-CoV-2 variants. Clones were sequenced by immunoSEQ multiplex PCR, and TCRdb holds only the in-frame ones, with some missing. This table holds about 320,000 clones, roughly 90% found once. Regarding treatment: over 15 received Ad26.COV2.S at low or high dose, single or two shots; 5 received placebo; per-sample allocation not given. After the first vaccine or placebo injection, samples were drawn on day 63. The sequencing here drew on peripheral blood, taken in a trial of Ad26.COV2.S vaccine versus placebo. These receptors originate from a person between 18 and 65 years old who received the Ad26.COV2.S COVID-19 vaccine or a placebo.

The J gene is TRBJ1-1, the V gene TRBV29-1; D is ambiguous. In germline, CDR1 is SQVTM, CDR2 ANQGSEA. The CDR3 has 11 amino acids. Trimming pared 3 bases from V and 6 bases from J, leaving 8 bases between. The CDR3 coding sequence is TGCAGCGTTGAGAGGAGTGCTGAAGCTTTCTTT. The encoded protein is CSVERSAEAFF.

The CDR3 loop is CASSSEGTSGKIDYYNEQFF. The CDR3 DNA reads TGTGCCAGTAGTTCGGAAGGGACTAGCGGAAAAATCGACTACTACAATGAGCAGTTCTTC. The chain carries TRBV19 and TRBJ2-1; 11 positions agree with TRBD2. Germline V gives CDR1 LNHDA, CDR2 SQIVND (reference sequence). The CDR3 spans 20 residues. V trimming: 5 bases; J trimming: 3 bases; junction bases outside the gene matches: 18.

The chain couples TRBV4-1 to TRBJ1-1, with 12 bases matching TRBD1. This CDR3 is 15 amino acids long. With V trimmed by 3 bases and J by 5 bases, 4 bases remained unmatched. Looked up from germline, CDR1 is MGHRA and CDR2 is YSYEKL. CDR3 coding DNA: TGCGCCAGCAGCCACCCGGGACAGGGGGCAACTGAAGCTTTCTTT. Encoded protein: CASSHPGQGATEAFF.